This T cell receptor beta chain stems from a study of blood T cell repertoires in COVID-19. Overall study: The analysed material was cDNA or gDNA that came from T cells, B-cell-depleted T cells, or PBMCs.

TCRdb's copy holds only in-frame clones and misses some; the assay was immunoSEQ multiplex PCR. This sample has approximately 53,000 clones; more than 75% occur once, and the top ten carry about 20%. The CDR3 contains 16 residues. Trimming cost V 2 bases and J 3 bases; bases outside gene matches: 8. Looked up from germline, CDR1 is SGHVS and CDR2 is FNYEAQ. Sequences were obtained from peripheral blood. The gene calls are TRBV7-6 and TRBJ2-3, with 7 positions matching TRBD2. The clonotype was recovered from a woman aged 55-69 years with acute or convalescent COVID-19. DNA for the CDR3: TGTGCCAGCAGCTTAAGGCTAGCGGTAGGAACAGATACGCAGTATTTT. Translation: CASSLRLAVGTDTQYF.